The sequence of this T cell receptor (beta chain) was determined in a study of spatial heterogeneity in lung cancer. The wider study: Detected beta-chain sequences consistently exceeded alpha-chain sequences. In raw reads, more than 8.5 appearances on average were recorded for each unique TCR and UMI combination.

Whole-study findings and limits: Whereas they appeared in blood less at follow-up, ubiquitous expanded tumor TCRs appeared there more at resection.

TCRdb fed the 5' RACE reads into MiXCR, producing one record per CDR3 protein. This repertoire shows approximately 40,000 distinct CDR3 sequences, around 7% found once; its top ten account for about 26%. CDR1 LGHNA and CDR2 YNFKEQ come from the germline V gene. This CDR3 has 17 residues. After removal of 0 bases from V and 2 bases from J, the junction contained 8 bases not matched to a gene. Regarding time point: sample taken at primary tumor resection. The sequenced material consisted of unsorted whole RNA from tumor, nontumor lung or frozen PBMC. Details on this clonotype: Its cognate antigen is unknown.

The clonotype originates from a male donor with early-stage non-small cell lung cancer. Source: PBMCs, taken at surgery. The chain recombines TRBV4-2 with TRBJ2-7, with 9 bases matching TRBD2. CDR3 residues: CASSQDSVTSGPYEQYV. The CDR3 region has the DNA TGTGCCAGCAGCCAAGATTCGGTGACTAGCGGTCCCTACGAGCAGTACGTC.